Given below is one T cell receptor beta chain in context. These data are taken from a study of blood T cell repertoires in COVID-19. On the study more broadly: Donors in the United States, Italy and Spain gave samples during acute or convalescent COVID-19.

The method was immunoSEQ multiplex PCR; TCRdb's version includes in-frame clones alone and lacks a portion of them. Of a few hundred thousand clones in the sample, more than 70% were seen once. The V end lost 4 bases, the J end lost 4 bases, and 17 bases lay between the germline ends. The germline V gene has CDR1 LNHDA and CDR2 SQIVND (reference sequence). This CDR3 is built from 16 residues. The clonotype originates from a woman in her forties who had recovered from COVID-19. This chain uses TRBV19 with TRBJ1-3, with D tentatively TRBD1 (5 bases). Material for sequencing was peripheral blood. This CDR3 is CASSNPGGELGNTIYF. The CDR3 region has the DNA TGTGCCAGTAGTAACCCGGGAGGGGAGCTCGGAAACACCATATATTTT.